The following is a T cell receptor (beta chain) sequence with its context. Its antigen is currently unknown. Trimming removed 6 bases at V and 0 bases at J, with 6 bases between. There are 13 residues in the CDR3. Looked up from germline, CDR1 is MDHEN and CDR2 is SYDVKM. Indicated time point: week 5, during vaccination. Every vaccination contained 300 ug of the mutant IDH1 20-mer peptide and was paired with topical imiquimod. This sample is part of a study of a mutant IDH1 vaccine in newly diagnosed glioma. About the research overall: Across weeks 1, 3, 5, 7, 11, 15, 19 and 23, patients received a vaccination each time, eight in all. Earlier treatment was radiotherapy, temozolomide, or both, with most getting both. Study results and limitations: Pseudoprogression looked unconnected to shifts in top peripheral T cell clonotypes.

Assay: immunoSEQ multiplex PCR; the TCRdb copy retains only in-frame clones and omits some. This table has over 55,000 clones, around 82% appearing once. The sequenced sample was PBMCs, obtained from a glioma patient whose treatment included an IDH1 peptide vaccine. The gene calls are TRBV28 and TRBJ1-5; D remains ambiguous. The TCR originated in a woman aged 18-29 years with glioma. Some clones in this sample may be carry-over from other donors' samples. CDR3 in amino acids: CASRESSNQPQHF. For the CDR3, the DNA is TGTGCCAGCAGGGAAAGTAGCAATCAGCCCCAGCATTTT.